The rows below give T cell receptor beta chains drawn from one sample of a study of blood T cell repertoires in COVID-19. TCRdb keeps only in-frame clones here, not all; method: immunoSEQ multiplex PCR. The sample lists about 68,000 clones, roughly nine tenths occurring once. Sequences were obtained from peripheral blood. The receptors were sampled from a woman between 50 and 59 years old with COVID-19, enrolled during active disease. Each CDR3 is given with its conserved first and last residue. The D gene is left open where the match is weak. Where a row states a size, it is once, few, many or the class of an expanded clone; other rows omit it.

TRBV28	TRBJ2-1	.	.	CASSLWLNEQFF	TGTGCCAGCAGTTTATGGCTAAATGAGCAGTTCTTC
TRBV5-4	TRBJ1-2	.	.	CASSLFSGAYSYGYTF	TGTGCCAGCAGCTTGTTTTCTGGGGCATATAGCTATGGCTACACCTTC
TRBV19	TRBJ1-1	.	.	CASSILGPTEAFF	TGTGCCAGTAGTATTTTGGGGCCCACTGAAGCTTTCTTT
TRBV11-2	TRBJ1-1	.	.	CASNLGTGTGEAFF	TGTGCCAGCAACCTCGGAACAGGGACGGGTGAAGCTTTCTTT
TRBV5-1	TRBJ2-5	.	.	CASSLVSPTEETQYF	TGCGCCAGCAGCTTGGTTAGTCCAACCGAAGAGACCCAGTACTTC
TRBV30	TRBJ1-5	few	.	CASKSGGPRGNQPQHF	TGTGCTTCCAAGTCCGGAGGCCCACGGGGCAATCAGCCCCAGCATTTT
TRBV6-5	TRBJ2-1	.	.	CASNRGVAGNEQFF	TGTGCCAGCAATCGGGGAGTGGCCGGCAATGAGCAGTTCTTC
TRBV10-3	TRBJ2-7	once	TRBD1	CAISESGFNDRAYEQYF	TGTGCCATCAGTGAGTCTGGCTTTAATGACAGGGCCTACGAGCAGTACTTC
TRBV30	TRBJ2-3	.	.	CAWSKGDEVDTQYF	TGTGCCTGGAGTAAGGGGGATGAGGTAGATACGCAGTATTTT
TRBV4-2	TRBJ2-1	.	.	CASSRIDLVVHNEQFF	TGTGCCAGCAGCCGGATAGACTTGGTGGTCCACAATGAGCAGTTCTTC
TRBV4-1	TRBJ2-7	.	.	CASSQLEEQYF	TGCGCCAGCAGCCAACTGGAGGAGCAGTACTTC
TRBV18	TRBJ2-7	few	TRBD1	CASSPLGGRFEQYF	TGTGCCAGCTCACCATTAGGGGGCCGATTCGAGCAGTACTTC
TRBV18	TRBJ2-7	.	TRBD1	CASSPGTDGHYEQYF	TGTGCCAGCTCACCTGGGACAGACGGTCACTACGAGCAGTACTTC
TRBV4-1	TRBJ2-3	.	TRBD2	CASSQTGGIEADTQYF	TGCGCCAGCAGCCAAACGGGAGGGATTGAGGCAGATACGCAGTATTTT
TRBV2	TRBJ1-5	once	.	CASSQGSNQPQHF	TGTGCCAGCAGTCAGGGTAGCAATCAGCCCCAGCATTTT
TRBV18	TRBJ2-7	once	TRBD2	CASSPSLANDEQYF	TGTGCCAGCTCACCATCACTAGCGAACGACGAGCAGTACTTC
TRBV28	TRBJ2-1	.	TRBD2	CASSFSELAGGSSSYNEQFF	TGTGCCAGCAGTTTCTCCGAGCTAGCGGGAGGCTCCAGCTCCTACAATGAGCAGTTCTTC
TRBV4-3	TRBJ1-4	.	.	CASSYTGGGASTNEKLFF	TGCGCCAGCAGCTACACGGGGGGGGGCGCATCTACTAATGAAAAACTGTTTTTT
TRBV7-3	TRBJ2-3	.	.	CASSWAGSVADTQYF	TGTGCCAGCAGCTGGGCAGGATCCGTTGCAGATACGCAGTATTTT
TRBV5-8	TRBJ1-5	few	TRBD1	CASSLRGTGGLNQPQHF	TGTGCCAGCAGCCTCCGCGGGACAGGGGGCCTAAATCAGCCCCAGCATTTT
TRBV30	TRBJ2-1	.	.	CAWSVGGVRNEQFF	TGTGCCTGGAGTGTAGGAGGAGTGAGAAATGAGCAGTTCTTC
TRBV25-1	TRBJ1-6	few	.	CASTGTQGHSPLHF	TGTGCCAGCACTGGGACCCAGGGACACTCACCCCTCCACTTT
TRBV19	TRBJ1-2	.	.	CASSIRPTWGGDGYTF	TGTGCCAGTAGCATAAGACCGACGTGGGGCGGAGATGGCTACACCTTC
TRBV19	TRBJ2-1	.	TRBD2	CASSMGLAGLYNEQFF	TGTGCCAGTAGTATGGGACTAGCGGGTCTCTACAATGAGCAGTTCTTC
TRBV28	TRBJ2-2	.	.	CASSRETGELFF	TGTGCCAGCAGTCGAGAAACCGGGGAGCTGTTTTTT
TRBV6-5	TRBJ1-2	few	.	CASSHPGARYGYTF	TGTGCCAGCAGTCATCCAGGGGCTAGGTATGGCTACACCTTC
TRBV7-2	TRBJ1-5	once	.	CASSWGGPGNNQPQHF	TGTGCCAGCAGCTGGGGAGGCCCGGGGAACAATCAGCCCCAGCATTTT
TRBV30	TRBJ1-1	.	.	CAWSVQGPTEAFF	TGTGCCTGGAGTGTACAGGGACCCACTGAAGCTTTCTTT
TRBV13	TRBJ2-7	.	.	CASSLTRTAYEQYF	TGTGCCAGCAGCTTAACTAGGACAGCCTACGAGCAGTACTTC
TRBV4-1	TRBJ1-5	.	.	CASSLAPADSNQPQHF	TGCGCCAGCAGCCTCGCCCCTGCGGATAGCAATCAGCCCCAGCATTTT
TRBV24-1	TRBJ2-5	once	.	CATSDLSETQYF	TGTGCCACCAGTGATTTGAGCGAGACCCAGTACTTC
TRBV10-2	TRBJ2-1	.	.	CASSEGHEQFF	TGCGCCAGCAGTGAGGGGCATGAGCAGTTCTTC
TRBV11-3	TRBJ2-2	.	.	CASSRTATNTGELFF	TGTGCCAGCAGCCGGACTGCTACGAACACCGGGGAGCTGTTTTTT
TRBV19	TRBJ1-4	.	.	CASSITGDEKLFF	TGTGCCAGTAGTATTACGGGGGATGAAAAACTGTTTTTT
TRBV6-1	TRBJ2-7	.	TRBD1	CASSEQTGGSYEQYF	TGTGCCAGCAGTGAACAGACAGGGGGCTCCTACGAGCAGTACTTC
TRBV28	TRBJ1-1	.	.	CASSLPGLTEAFF	TGTGCCAGCAGTTTGCCAGGGCTTACTGAAGCTTTCTTT
TRBV19	TRBJ1-6	.	TRBD1	CASSKIGQGGHSPLHF	TGTGCCAGTAGTAAAATCGGACAGGGAGGTCATTCACCCCTCCACTTT
TRBV2	TRBJ1-2	.	TRBD1	CASRLLQGATAF	TGTGCCAGCAGATTACTACAGGGGGCGACTGCCTTC
TRBV3-1/TRBV3-2	TRBJ2-7	.	.	CASSLQDIGSYEQYF	TGTGCCAGCAGCTTACAGGACATCGGATCCTACGAGCAGTACTTC
TRBV7-9	TRBJ2-7	.	.	CASSLLVHEQYF	TGTGCCAGCAGCTTACTCGTCCACGAGCAGTACTTC
TRBV19	TRBJ2-7	.	.	CASSTSGAYEQYF	TGTGCCAGTAGTACCTCAGGTGCTTACGAGCAGTACTTC
TRBV27	TRBJ2-3	.	.	CASRSSGRDTQYF	TGTGCCAGCAGGAGTAGCGGTCGAGATACGCAGTATTTT
TRBV9	TRBJ2-2	.	.	CASSLLKNTGELFF	TGTGCCAGCAGCTTATTAAAGAACACCGGGGAGCTGTTTTTT
TRBV12-3/TRBV12-4	TRBJ1-1	once	TRBD1	CASSRRQGGEAFF	TGTGCCAGCAGTCGTAGACAGGGAGGTGAAGCTTTCTTT
TRBV11-2	TRBJ1-1	.	TRBD1	CASSLVGQGDSNTEAFF	TGTGCCAGCAGCTTAGTAGGACAGGGGGACTCGAACACTGAAGCTTTCTTT
TRBV7-9	TRBJ2-3	.	TRBD2	CASSSGLALSTDTQYF	TGTGCCAGCAGCTCGGGACTAGCGCTAAGCACAGATACGCAGTATTTT